The rows below give T cell receptor beta chains drawn from one sample of a study of T cell responses to AZD1222 COVID-19 vaccine. The data were produced by immunoSEQ multiplex PCR, yet TCRdb's version contains in-frame clones alone and is incomplete. The sample records roughly 180,000 clones, approximately 91% being singletons. Sequences were derived from peripheral blood, sampled 28 days after the second AZD1222 dose. Receptor source: an adult who received the AZD1222 COVID-19 vaccine. The CDR3 runs from the conserved cysteine through the conserved F or W. A D gene is named only where the DNA matches it firmly. Clone size, where shown, is once, few, many, or a class for clones that have expanded.

V,size,D,J,CDR3,DNA
TRBV27,-,TRBD2,TRBJ2-4,CASSSGTNFGIQYF,TGTGCCAGCAGTAGCGGGACGAACTTTGGCATTCAGTACTTC
TRBV6-5,once,-,TRBJ2-1,CASSYDFRNEQFF,TGTGCCAGCAGTTATGACTTTCGCAATGAGCAGTTCTTC
TRBV5-5,once,TRBD2,TRBJ2-2,CASSSAGGRTGELFF,TGTGCCAGCAGCTCTGCGGGGGGGCGAACCGGGGAGCTGTTTTTT
TRBV5-6,few,-,TRBJ1-5,CASSSSMARGAGNQPQHF,TGTGCCAGCAGCTCCTCTATGGCCAGGGGAGCGGGCAATCAGCCCCAGCATTTT
TRBV7-8,-,TRBD2,TRBJ2-7,CASSYTGTIYEQYF,TGTGCCAGCAGCTATACCGGGACTATCTACGAGCAGTACTTC
TRBV7-9,-,-,TRBJ2-3,CASSLLSAYYGDTQYF,TGTGCCAGCAGCTTATTATCGGCTTATTACGGGGATACGCAGTATTTT
TRBV9,-,-,TRBJ2-7,CASSVGGGGYEQYF,TGTGCCAGCAGCGTAGGGGGTGGCGGCTACGAGCAGTACTTC
TRBV3-1/TRBV3-2,-,TRBD2,TRBJ2-5,CASRRGGTSGSLETQYF,TGTGCCAGCCGACGGGGGGGGACTAGCGGGAGTCTGGAGACCCAGTACTTC
TRBV19,-,-,TRBJ1-1,CASSNGLSNTEAFF,TGTGCCAGTAGTAACGGGCTCTCGAACACTGAAGCTTTCTTT
TRBV2,-,-,TRBJ1-1,CATADDGGTEAFF,TGTGCCACGGCAGACGACGGGGGGACTGAAGCTTTCTTT
TRBV2,-,-,TRBJ1-5,CASADGGVGQPQHF,TGTGCCTCCGCGGATGGGGGGGTCGGGCAGCCCCAGCATTTT
TRBV18,-,-,TRBJ1-6,CASSPVQASNSPLHF,TGTGCCAGCTCACCAGTACAGGCGAGTAATTCACCCCTCCACTTT
TRBV27,-,TRBD1,TRBJ1-2,CASSSGQGGGLYGYTF,TGTGCCAGCAGCTCGGGACAGGGTGGGGGGCTCTATGGCTACACCTTC
TRBV2,once,-,TRBJ1-2,CASSEGKGGTYGYTF,TGTGCCAGCAGTGAAGGCAAAGGGGGTACCTATGGCTACACCTTC
TRBV3-1/TRBV3-2,few,-,TRBJ1-5,CASSQVGGQPQHF,TGTGCCAGCAGCCAAGTGGGAGGTCAGCCCCAGCATTTT
TRBV7-9,-,-,TRBJ1-1,CWAGKGGEAFF,TGCTGGGCAGGGAAAGGTGGTGAAGCTTTCTTT
TRBV6-6,-,-,TRBJ1-3,CASKAATYGNTIYF,TGTGCCAGCAAAGCAGCAACCTATGGAAACACCATATATTTT
TRBV6-5,-,-,TRBJ2-6,CASSPRGPRNNVLTF,TGTGCCAGCAGTCCCCGCGGGCCCAGGAACAACGTCCTGACTTTC
TRBV5-6,once,-,TRBJ1-5,CASSSRLRGIAQPQHF,TGTGCCAGCAGCTCCCGGCTCAGGGGAATAGCTCAGCCCCAGCATTTT
TRBV2,-,-,TRBJ1-5,CASSFLSDQQPQHF,TGTGCCAGCAGTTTTCTCAGTGATCAACAGCCCCAGCATTTT
TRBV5-4,once,-,TRBJ2-1,CASSLDRASYNEQFF,TGTGCCAGCAGCTTGGACAGGGCATCCTACAATGAGCAGTTCTTC
TRBV19,-,TRBD1,TRBJ1-3,CASNPTGVDGNTIYF,TGTGCCAGTAACCCGACAGGGGTAGATGGAAACACCATATATTTT
TRBV18,-,-,TRBJ1-5,CASSLNPDIQPQHF,TGTGCCAGCTCCCTAAACCCGGACATCCAGCCCCAGCATTTT
TRBV18,-,-,TRBJ1-2,CASSPVDGQGYGYTF,TGTGCCAGCTCACCCGTAGACGGCCAGGGCTATGGCTACACCTTC
TRBV7-9,-,-,TRBJ2-4,CASSLTFLTKNIQYF,TGTGCCAGCAGCCTGACCTTCCTAACCAAAAACATTCAGTACTTC
TRBV18,-,-,TRBJ1-1,CASSPQGKESTEAFF,TGTGCCAGCTCACCACAGGGGAAGGAGAGCACTGAAGCTTTCTTT
TRBV7-3,-,TRBD2,TRBJ2-3,CASSPNGGRPDTQYF,TGTGCCAGCAGCCCCAACGGGGGGAGGCCAGATACGCAGTATTTT